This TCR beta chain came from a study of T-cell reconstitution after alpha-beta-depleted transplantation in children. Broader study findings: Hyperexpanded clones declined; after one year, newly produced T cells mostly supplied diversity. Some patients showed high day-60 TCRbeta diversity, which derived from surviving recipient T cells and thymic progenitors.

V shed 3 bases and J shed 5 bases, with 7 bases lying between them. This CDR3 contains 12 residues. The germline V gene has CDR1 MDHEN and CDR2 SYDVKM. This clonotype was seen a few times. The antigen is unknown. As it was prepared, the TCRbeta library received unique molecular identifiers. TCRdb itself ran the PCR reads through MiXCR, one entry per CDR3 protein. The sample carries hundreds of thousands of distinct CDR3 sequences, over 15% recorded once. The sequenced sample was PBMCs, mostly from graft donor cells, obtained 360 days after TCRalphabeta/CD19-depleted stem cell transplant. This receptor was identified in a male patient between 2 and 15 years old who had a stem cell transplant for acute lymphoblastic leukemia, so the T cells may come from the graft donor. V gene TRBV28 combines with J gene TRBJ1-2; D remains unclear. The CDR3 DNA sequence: TGTGCCAGCAGTTTCCGGGATTATGGCTACACCTTC. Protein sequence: CASSFRDYGYTF.